This T cell receptor (beta chain) was sequenced in a study of T-cell memory formation after mild COVID-19. Across the study: TCR clusters largely stayed donor specific.

5'RACE primed at constant segments yielded TCR alpha and TCR beta cDNA libraries bearing sample barcodes and UMIs. Via MiXCR, TCRdb re-called the 5' RACE reads, giving one row per CDR3 protein. There are roughly 190,000 distinct CDR3 sequences in the sample; more than 25% occur only once, and about an eighth lies in the top ten. This CDR3 is built from 17 residues. Germline V gives CDR1 SGHTA, CDR2 FQGNSA. The V gene lost 5 bases and the J gene lost 7 bases, with 24 bases spanning the gap. Of note for this clonotype: Its specificity is unknown.

Broader study findings: Among contracting clones, CD4+ were mainly CM/EM and CD8+ enriched in EMRA. The authors left the SARS-CoV-2 specificity of second-wave clones peaking on day 37 unconfirmed.

This TCR came from an adult woman who had mild COVID-19 (a few samples of this study predate the infection). Cell type and time point are not known. Sequencing used PBMCs or a T cell subset sorted from them (not recorded which). The chain couples TRBV7-2 to TRBJ1-5; tentative D call: TRBD1 (5 bases). The chain's CDR3 is CASSPGDNLAQVQPQHF. CDR3 coding DNA: TGTGCCAGCAGCCCCGGCGATAACCTCGCACAGGTCCAGCCCCAGCATTTT.